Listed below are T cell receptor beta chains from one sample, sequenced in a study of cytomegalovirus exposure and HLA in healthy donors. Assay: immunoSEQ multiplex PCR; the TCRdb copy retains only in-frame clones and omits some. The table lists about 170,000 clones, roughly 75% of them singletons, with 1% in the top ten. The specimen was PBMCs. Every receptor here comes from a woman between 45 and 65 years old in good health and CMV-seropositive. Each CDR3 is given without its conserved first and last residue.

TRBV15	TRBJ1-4	ATSSRLEDEKLF
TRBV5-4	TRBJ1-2	ASSPDGGNYGYT
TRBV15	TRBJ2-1	ATSRDRGGGREQF
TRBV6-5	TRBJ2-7	ASSYRAGSYEQY
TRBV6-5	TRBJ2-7	ASRKQGAQEQY
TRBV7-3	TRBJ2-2	ASRETGGSPNTGELF
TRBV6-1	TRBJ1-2	ASSERQGLGYGYT
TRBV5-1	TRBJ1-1	ASSYGQGTEAF
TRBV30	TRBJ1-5	AWSALSNQPQH
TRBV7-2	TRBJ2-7	ASSETSTPYEQY
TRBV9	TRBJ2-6	ASSGFRGNGANVLT
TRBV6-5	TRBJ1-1	ASSYPGHGNTEAF
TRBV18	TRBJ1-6	ASSPEGGKSPLH
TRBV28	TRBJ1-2	ASTLGQYYGYT
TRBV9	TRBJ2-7	ASSARPGGNIYEQY
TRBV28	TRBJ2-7	ASSTWSSYEQY
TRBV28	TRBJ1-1	ASSFWDRGVRGTEAF
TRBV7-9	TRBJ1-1	ASSLSGGGTEAF
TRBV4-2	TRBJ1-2	ASSPSTGSANYGYT
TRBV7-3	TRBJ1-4	ASSPTGEGEKLF
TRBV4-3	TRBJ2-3	ASSQGGGGRTDTQY
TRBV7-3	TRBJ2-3	ASRKGQGFTDTQY
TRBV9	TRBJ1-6	ASSVEGQGNSPLH
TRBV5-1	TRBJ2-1	ASSGLGGASYNEQF
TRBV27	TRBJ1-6	ASSSPGDRGWMALH
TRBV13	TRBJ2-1	ASSRLLSGSYEQF
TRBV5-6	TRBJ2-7	ASSAGQGFSYEQY
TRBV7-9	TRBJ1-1	ASSRGQGARIEAF
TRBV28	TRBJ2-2	ASSRILTGLLDTGELF
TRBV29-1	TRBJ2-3	SERPGTATDTQY
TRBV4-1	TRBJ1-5	ASSHGQYQPQH
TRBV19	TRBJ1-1	ASSIEGLGEAF
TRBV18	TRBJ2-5	ASSQTGGGETQY
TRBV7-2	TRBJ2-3	ASSEGWVSSGRTDTQY
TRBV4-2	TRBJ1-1	ASSRDRGNTKAF
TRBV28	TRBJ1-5	ASTGQVDQPQH
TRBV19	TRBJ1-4	ASSPGDNKLF
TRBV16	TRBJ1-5	ASSQRGGQPQH
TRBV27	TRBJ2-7	ASSPSYPQQVTGEQY
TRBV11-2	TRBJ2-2	ASSQGQANTGELF
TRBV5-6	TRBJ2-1	ASRSRGFYEQF
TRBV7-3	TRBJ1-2	ASSLTDRVVNGYT
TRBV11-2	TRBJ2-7	ASSLGQAGEQY
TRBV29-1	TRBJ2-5	SVGRGVGQETQY
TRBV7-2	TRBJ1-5	ASSRQGNQPQH
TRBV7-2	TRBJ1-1	ASTFQTGTEAF
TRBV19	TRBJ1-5	ASSTEGGRTNQPQH
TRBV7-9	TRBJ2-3	ASSLRQGGTDTQY
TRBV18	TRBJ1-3	ASSPLDTHGNTIY
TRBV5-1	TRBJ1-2	ASSSRTGQGGYT
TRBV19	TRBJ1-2	ASSRRTGGGYGYT
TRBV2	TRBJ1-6	ASNAETTARSPLH